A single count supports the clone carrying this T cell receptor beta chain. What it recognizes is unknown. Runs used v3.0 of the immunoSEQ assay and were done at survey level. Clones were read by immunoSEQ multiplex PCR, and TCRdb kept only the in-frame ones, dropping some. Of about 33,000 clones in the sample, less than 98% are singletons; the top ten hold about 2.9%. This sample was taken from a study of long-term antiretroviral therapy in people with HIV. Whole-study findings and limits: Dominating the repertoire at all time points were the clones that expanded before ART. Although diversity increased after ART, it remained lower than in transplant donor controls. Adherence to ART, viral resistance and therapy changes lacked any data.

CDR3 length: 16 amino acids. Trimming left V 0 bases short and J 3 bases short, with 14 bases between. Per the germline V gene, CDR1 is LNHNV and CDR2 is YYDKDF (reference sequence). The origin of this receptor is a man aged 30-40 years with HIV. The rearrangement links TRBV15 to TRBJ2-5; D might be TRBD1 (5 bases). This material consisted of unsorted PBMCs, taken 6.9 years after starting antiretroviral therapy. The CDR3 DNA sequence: TGTGCCACCAGCAGAGATCGAACAGGCGCCGAAGAGACCCAGTACTTC. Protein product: CATSRDRTGAEETQYF. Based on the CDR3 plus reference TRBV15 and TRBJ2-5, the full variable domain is DAMVIQNPRYQVTQFGKPVTLSCSQTLNHNVMYWYQQKSSQAPKLLFHYYDKDFNNEADTPDNFQSRRPNTSFCFLDIRSPGLGDTAMYLCATSRDRTGAEETQYFGPGTRLLVL.